Reported below is one TCR beta chain. Its antigen is undetermined. These data belong to a study of T cells in Graves' hyperthyroidism and ophthalmopathy. Across the whole study: Specimen type is peripheral blood, collected at initial diagnosis prior to any treatment.

Clinical symptoms, serum thyroxine, TRAb, thyroid ultrasound and orbital computed tomography established diagnosis. Amplification yielded TCR beta CDR3 regions, with RNA transcripts as the source. TCR CDR3 underwent first-round RT-PCR with the HTBI primer set. TCRdb re-derived calls from the multiplex PCR reads in MiXCR, one entry per CDR3 protein. Here the sample spans hundreds of thousands of distinct CDR3 sequences, 35% to 40% being singletons. Study-wide results and limits: Among clonotypes expanded in thyroid above 0.001, most were also found in blood.

The CDR3 runs to 12 residues. V lost 4 bases to trimming and J lost 8 bases, with 11 bases between them. Germline-derived CDR1 and CDR2 are ENHRY and SYGVKD. The clonotype comes from a man aged 18 to 35 with Graves' hyperthyroidism. The chain uses TRBV10-3 and TRBJ1-1; D is possibly TRBD1 (5 bases). Sequencing was performed on blood. In DNA, the CDR3 is TGTGCCATCAGTGTGGGGGGGGTAGAAGCTTTCTTT. Translating gives CAISVGGVEAFF.